The T cell receptor beta chain under discussion was sequenced for a study of cytomegalovirus exposure and HLA in healthy donors. Study context: Tens of millions of unique TCRs from HLA-typed donors were held in an early release of data.

Researchers ran the PCR with 60 Vbeta and 13 Jbeta primers. The table came from immunoSEQ multiplex PCR; TCRdb's copy has only in-frame clones and leaves some out. This table has fewer than 130,000 clones, 70% to 85% appearing once. This CDR3 contains 12 residues. CDR1 and CDR2 from the germline V gene are GTSNPN and SVGIG (reference sequence). Trimming left V 5 bases short and J 0 bases short, with 5 bases between. This receptor was identified in a woman aged 40 to 50 in good health and CMV-seronegative. Sequencing was done on a sample of PBMCs. This chain links TRBV30 with TRBJ1-3, with no clear D. CDR3 coding DNA: TGTGCCTGGGCGGGCTCTGGAAACACCATATATTTT. It yields the protein CAWAGSGNTIYF.